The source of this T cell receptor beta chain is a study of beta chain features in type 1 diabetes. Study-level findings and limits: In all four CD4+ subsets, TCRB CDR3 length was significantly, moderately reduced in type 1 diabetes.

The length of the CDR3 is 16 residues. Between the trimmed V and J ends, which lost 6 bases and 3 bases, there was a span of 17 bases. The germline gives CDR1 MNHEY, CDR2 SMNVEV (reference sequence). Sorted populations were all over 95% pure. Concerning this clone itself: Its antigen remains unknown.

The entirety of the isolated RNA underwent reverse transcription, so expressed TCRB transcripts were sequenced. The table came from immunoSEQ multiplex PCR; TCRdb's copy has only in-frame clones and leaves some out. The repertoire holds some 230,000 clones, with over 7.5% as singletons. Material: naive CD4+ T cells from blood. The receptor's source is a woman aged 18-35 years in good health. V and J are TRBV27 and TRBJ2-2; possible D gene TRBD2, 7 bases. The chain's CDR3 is CASSWGGRGYTGELFF. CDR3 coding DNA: TGTGCCAGCAGCTGGGGGGGCAGGGGATACACCGGGGAGCTGTTTTTT.